These T cell receptor beta chains were read from a single sample in a study of cytomegalovirus exposure and HLA in healthy donors. Method: immunoSEQ multiplex PCR; TCRdb's copy keeps in-frame clones and lacks some. The repertoire holds under 150,000 clones, with around 72% as singletons. Material: PBMCs. The receptors were gathered from a human donor in good health. The CDR3 runs from the conserved cysteine through the conserved F or W. The order of the fields is clone size, D gene, V gene, J gene, CDR3 DNA, CDR3 protein. A D gene is named only where the DNA matches it firmly. Clone size is shown for a subset of rows, as once, few, many or a class of expanded clone.

>NA|NA|TRBV4-3|TRBJ2-7
TGCGCCAGCAGCCAAGTCGGGCTAGCTGACGAGCAGTACTTC
CASSQVGLADEQYF
>NA|NA|TRBV19|TRBJ2-2
TGTGCCAGTAATACGGGTAGCTGGAACACCGGGGAGCTGTTTTTT
CASNTGSWNTGELFF
>few|TRBD1|TRBV7-3|TRBJ1-1
TGTGCCAGCAGTTCAGGACAGGGCCCCTCCACTGAAGCTTTCTTT
CASSSGQGPSTEAFF
>NA|NA|TRBV4-1|TRBJ1-1
TGTGCCAGCAGCCCGTGGGGGCAGCAGAACACTGAAGCTTTCTTT
CASSPWGQQNTEAFF
>NA|TRBD2|TRBV4-2|TRBJ2-3
TGTGCCAGCAGCCAAGAACCCCTGGGCGGCGGGGGGGCAGAGGATACGCAGTATTTT
CASSQEPLGGGGAEDTQYF
>NA|TRBD2|TRBV19|TRBJ2-3
TGTGCCAGTAGTTCCCATAGCGGGGCTAGCACAGATACGCAGTATTTT
CASSSHSGASTDTQYF
>NA|NA|TRBV5-1|TRBJ2-3
TGCGCCAGCAGCTTGTTGGCCATTAGCACAGATACGCAGTATTTT
CASSLLAISTDTQYF
>NA|NA|TRBV30|TRBJ2-7
TGTGCCTGGAGTGTACACGCTTCCAACGGGGAGCAGTACTTC
CAWSVHASNGEQYF
>NA|TRBD1|TRBV18|TRBJ2-7
TGTGCCAGCTCACCAAGACAGGGCTCCTACGAGCAGTACTTC
CASSPRQGSYEQYF
>NA|NA|TRBV11-2|TRBJ2-7
TGTGCCAGCACCGATATCGGCAGGGGGGACGGGTACGAGCAGTACTTC
CASTDIGRGDGYEQYF
>NA|TRBD1|TRBV28|TRBJ1-5
TGTGCCAGCAGTTTATTAATGGGACAGGGGCCCAATCAGCCCCAGCATTTT
CASSLLMGQGPNQPQHF
>NA|NA|TRBV25-1|TRBJ2-1
TGTGCCAGCAGTGAGTTCGATGAGCAGTTCTTC
CASSEFDEQFF
>once|TRBD2|TRBV9|TRBJ2-5
TGTGCCAGCAGCGTAACTGTAGCGGGAGCAGAGACCCAGTACTTC
CASSVTVAGAETQYF
>NA|NA|TRBV2|TRBJ1-4
TGTGCCAGCAGACTGACACACACAACTAATGAAAAACTGTTTTTT
CASRLTHTTNEKLFF
>NA|TRBD2|TRBV27|TRBJ2-1
TGTGCCAGCAGTTCCCTCCTAGCGGGTCGGTACAATGAGCAGTTCTTC
CASSSLLAGRYNEQFF
>few|NA|TRBV27|TRBJ2-1
TGTGCCAGCAGTTTTTATGACAATGAGCAGTTCTTC
CASSFYDNEQFF
>NA|TRBD1|TRBV6-1|TRBJ1-2
TGTGCCAGCGCCCCACGACCGGGACAGAACTATGGCTACACCTTC
CASAPRPGQNYGYTF
>NA|TRBD1|TRBV4-3|TRBJ1-5
TGCGCCAGCAGCCAAGATTGGCAGGGGGTAGTTGATCAGCCCCAGCATTTT
CASSQDWQGVVDQPQHF
>NA|TRBD2|TRBV2|TRBJ2-2
TGTGCCAGCAGGGTCGGACTAGCGGGAAGCGGGGAGCTGTTTTTT
CASRVGLAGSGELFF
>NA|NA|TRBV15|TRBJ1-2
TGTGCCACCAGCCAGCGTAACTATGGCTACACCTTC
CATSQRNYGYTF
>few|NA|TRBV29-1|TRBJ2-3
TGCAGCGTTGAGGGGGGAATCACAGATACGCAGTATTTT
CSVEGGITDTQYF
>NA|NA|TRBV27|TRBJ2-7
TGTGCCAGCAGTTTATCGGTAGGGGGAGGGACTATATCCTACGAGCAGTACTTC
CASSLSVGGGTISYEQYF
>NA|NA|TRBV9|TRBJ2-1
TGTGCCAGCAGCGTAGGTAGCCGCAATGAGCAGTTCTTC
CASSVGSRNEQFF